The clone carrying this T cell receptor (beta chain) was seen only a few times. Its specificity is not known. Trimming removed 0 bases from V and 7 bases from J; junction bases left unmatched: 1. The CDR3 is 13 amino acids. MiXCR, run by TCRdb on the 5' RACE reads, gives a single entry per CDR3 protein. The sample yields a few hundred thousand distinct CDR3 sequences, 15% to 20% seen once. This entry is derived from a study of CD8 T cells in ankylosing spondylitis. Study-wide findings and caveats: One TCR beta motif, made up of several highly homologous variants, appeared characteristic of ankylosing spondylitis blood.

This receptor was obtained from a male donor with ankylosing spondylitis or in good health (not recorded which). This sequence joins TRBV12-3 or TRBV12-4 and TRBJ2-7, with 9 bases lining up with TRBD2. Specimen: blood, either unsorted or a sorted T cell fraction (not recorded which). CDR3 residues: CASSLASGSEQYF. CDR3 in DNA: TGTGCCAGCAGTTTAGCTAGCGGGAGTGAGCAGTACTTC.